This record covers a single T cell receptor beta chain. Antigen: not known. Scientists made TCR beta libraries using quantitative 5'-RACE with molecular barcodes. Each CDR3 protein gets one entry after TCRdb re-called the 5' RACE reads with MiXCR. This table holds about 260,000 distinct CDR3 sequences, under 30% found once. The sample belongs to a study of CD8 T cells in ankylosing spondylitis. Study-wide results and limits: Blood from ankylosing spondylitis patients appeared to carry a characteristic roughly 8-variant TCR beta motif. Disease-linked clones were reportedly significantly enriched in matched ankylosing spondylitis synovial fluid. Some of the motif variants had earlier been found in reactive arthritis patients' fluid and blood.

Specimen: blood, either unsorted or a sorted T cell fraction (not recorded which). The sequence derives from a male donor with ankylosing spondylitis or in good health (not recorded which).

CDR3 in DNA: TGTGCCAGCAGTGTCAGGGTCCCAAGCTCTGGGGCCAACGTCCTGACTTTC. It encodes CASSVRVPSSGANVLTF. The chain is built from TRBV12-3 or TRBV12-4 and TRBJ2-6; a possible D gene is TRBD1 (5 bases). The CDR3 contains 17 residues. Trimming stripped 5 bases from V and 0 bases from J, with 14 bases between.